The 9 T cell receptor beta chains below were found in one sample sequenced in a study of immune heterogeneity within non-small cell lung tumors. Multiplex PCR (32 V and 13 J primers) was used to amplify the TCR beta CDR3. TCRdb redid the calling of the multiplex PCR reads with MiXCR, one entry per CDR3 protein. The table lists some 14,000 distinct CDR3 sequences, roughly 30% of them singletons. The starting template was genomic DNA from bulk tumor, approximately 630 ng per sample. During surgery, several far-apart biopsies were obtained from every primary tumor. Undergoing curative surgery were patients whose non-small cell lung cancer was untreated and newly diagnosed. Material: lung tumor tissue. The receptors were gathered from a middle-aged man with non-small cell lung cancer.

This chain links TRBV5-5 with TRBJ2-1, with D possibly matching TRBD1 (5 bases). Germline V gene data show CDR1 as SGHKS and CDR2 as YYEKEE (reference sequence). The V end lost 3 bases, the J end lost 8 bases, and 15 bases lay between the germline ends. The CDR3 runs 14 residues. The CDR3 DNA reads as TGTGCCAGCAGCTGGATGACAAGGGGCGATGAGCAGTTCTTC. Encoded protein: CASSWMTRGDEQFF. The variable domain in full, with the rest retrieved from reference TRBV5-5 and TRBJ2-1, is DAGVTQSPTHLIKTRGQQVTLRCSPISGHKSVSWYQQVLGQGPQFIFQYYEKEERGRGNFPDRFSARQFPNYSSELNVNALLLGDSALYLCASSWMTRGDEQFFGPGTRLTVL.

With respect to this clonotype: A read error is possible here, since a much larger clone lies one base away. The chain joins TRBV4-1 to TRBJ2-7; 7 bases match TRBD1. CDR3 size: 15 residues. Per germline, CDR1 MGHRA and CDR2 YSYEKL. The CDR3 nucleotides are TGCGCCAGCAGCCATACTCAGGGACAGAACTACGAGAAGTACTTC. Protein: CASSHTQGQNYEKYF.

On this clonotype itself: This sequence may be a read error, since a much larger clone differs from it by one base. A read error is likely, as this CDR3 ends without the conserved phenylalanine or tryptophan. The J gene is TRBJ2-1, the V gene TRBV20-1, with 12 bases matching TRBD2. The CDR3 has 13 amino acids. The V gene end was trimmed by 6 bases and the J gene end by 12 bases; junction bases not matched to a gene: 9. In germline, CDR1 is DFQATT, CDR2 SNEGSKA (reference sequence). The CDR3 region is CSAPTSGSSGQFS. In DNA form, the CDR3 reads TGCAGTGCGCCGACTAGCGGGAGTTCAGGGCAGTTCTCC.

The table lists this clonotype with many counts. This chain connects TRBV15 to TRBJ1-5; maybe TRBD1 (5 bases). V was trimmed by 8 bases and J by 6 bases, leaving 17 bases between them. Germline values: CDR1 LNHNV, CDR2 YYDKDF (reference sequence). The CDR3 is 14 residues long. The CDR3 spells CATQLLGGGQPQHF. The CDR3 DNA is TGTGCCACCCAACTGCTTGGGGGTGGTCAGCCCCAGCATTTT.

This clonotype showed up just a few times. The V gene is TRBV5-6, the J gene TRBJ2-3; 9 positions agree with TRBD1. The germline V gene encodes CDR1 SGHDT and CDR2 YYEEEE. The CDR3 has 15 amino acids. With 2 bases clipped from V and 3 bases from J, the junction kept 4 bases outside the gene matches. The CDR3 reads CASSFWDRATDTQYF. CDR3 coding DNA: TGTGCCAGCAGCTTTTGGGACAGGGCGACAGATACGCAGTATTTT. The variable domain in full, completed from reference TRBV5-6 and TRBJ2-3, reads DAGVTQSPTHLIKTRGQQVTLRCSPKSGHDTVSWYQQALGQGPQFIFQYYEEEERQRGNFPDRFSGHQFPNYSSELNVNALLLGDSALYLCASSFWDRATDTQYFGPGTRLTVL.

Points on this clonotype: A much larger clone is a single base away; this may be a read error. V is TRBV14 and J is TRBJ1-2, with 7 bases that match TRBD1. Germline V gene data show CDR1 as SGHDN and CDR2 as FVKESK. V lost 3 bases to trimming and J lost 6 bases; unmatched junction nucleotides: 10. This CDR3 is built from 15 residues. CDR3 in amino acids: CASSHLREGGNGYTF. The CDR3 nucleotides read TGTGCCAGCAGCCACCTCAGGGAAGGGGGCAATGGCTACACCTTC.

As regards this clonotype: It may be a read error: a sequence one base away is much more abundant. V usage is TRBV15 and J usage is TRBJ2-3, with D possibly matching TRBD2 (5 bases). Germline CDR1 and CDR2: LNHNV and YYDKDF (reference sequence). This CDR3 has 13 amino acids. CDR3 loop: CTTGGPSTDTQYF. The CDR3 DNA reads as TGTACCACTGGCGGGCCTAGCACAGATACGCAGTATTTT.

A remark on this clonotype: This CDR3 is missing its conserved last phenylalanine or tryptophan, likely due to a read error. This rearrangement joins TRBV24-1 to TRBJ2-3, with TRBD2 as a possible D gene (5 bases). Trimming removed 5 bases from V and 0 bases from J, with 8 bases in between. The CDR3 extends over 14 amino acids. The germline V gene has CDR1 KGHDR and CDR2 SFDVKD. The CDR3 region has the DNA TGTGCCACCAGTGTAGGCGGGAGCACAGATACGCAGTATTAT. Protein sequence: CATSVGGSTDTQYY.

This clonotype came up a few times. This chain links TRBV12-3 or TRBV12-4 with TRBJ2-5; no firm D call. The V end was cut by 3 bases, the J end by 9 bases, with 11 bases between. The CDR3 loop spans 12 amino acids. CDR3 residues: CASSFGITSQYF. The CDR3 coding sequence is TGTGCCAGCAGTTTTGGGATAACGTCCCAGTACTTC.